These 5 T cell receptor beta chains came from one sample sequenced in a study of identical twins. One entry per CDR3 protein, called by TCRdb with MiXCR from the 5' RACE reads. The sample shows some 900,000 distinct CDR3 sequences, roughly an eighth of them seen only once. These same records also appear under a second study, on yellow fever vaccine responses in identical twins.

Sequencing was performed on PBMCs. The receptors were sampled from a woman younger than 30 in good health.

This chain links TRBV6-2 or TRBV6-3 with TRBJ2-1, with D possibly TRBD1 on 6 matching bases. This CDR3 has 14 residues. Trimming removed 0 bases from V and 10 bases from J, with 13 bases in between. Germline values: CDR1 MNHEY, CDR2 SVGEGT. The CDR3 is CASSYSGAPGEQFF. The CDR3 DNA reads TGTGCCAGCAGTTACTCGGGGGCCCCGGGGGAGCAGTTCTTC.

The CDR3 bases are TGTGCCACCAGCAGGTTCGGGACTAGCGGGAGGGATGAGCAGTTCTTC. This gives the protein CATSRFGTSGRDEQFF. V and J are TRBV15 and TRBJ2-1; 16 nucleotides agree with TRBD2. V trimming: 3 bases; J trimming: 8 bases; junction bases outside the gene matches: 4. The length of the CDR3 is 16 residues. The V gene's germline CDR1 is LNHNV and CDR2 YYDKDF (reference sequence). Full variable domain (missing parts from reference TRBV15 and TRBJ2-1): DAMVIQNPRYQVTQFGKPVTLSCSQTLNHNVMYWYQQKSSQAPKLLFHYYDKDFNNEADTPDNFQSRRPNTSFCFLDIRSPGLGDTAMYLCATSRFGTSGRDEQFFGPGTRLTVL.

The chain combines TRBV12-5 with TRBJ2-7; D unclear. In germline, CDR1 is LGHNT, CDR2 FRNRAP. This CDR3 has 14 residues. Trimming removed 1 base at V and 2 bases at J, with 9 bases between. The CDR3 protein is CASGLGSVAYEQYF. Here the CDR3 DNA reads TGTGCTAGTGGTTTGGGGTCAGTAGCCTACGAGCAGTACTTC.

There are a few counts of this clonotype. This chain uses TRBV10-2 with TRBJ1-6; D remains unclear. Looked up from germline, CDR1 is WSHSY and CDR2 is SAAADI. Trimming left V 4 bases short and J 0 bases short, with 10 bases between. The CDR3 loop spans 16 amino acids. DNA of the CDR3: TGCGCCAGCAGTGCGGCGGGCAGCTCCTATAATTCACCCCTCCACTTT. Amino acids: CASSAAGSSYNSPLHF.

The sample holds a few counts of this clonotype. The CDR3, as DNA: TGTGCCAGCAGCCTTCGGACAGGGCAGAACACTGAAGCTTTCTTT. This encodes CASSLRTGQNTEAFF. The chain combines TRBV3-1 with TRBJ1-1, with 8 bases aligning to TRBD1. The J segment lost 1 base and the V segment lost 4 bases, leaving 5 bases of the junction unmatched. The germline gives CDR1 LGHDT, CDR2 YNNKEL (reference sequence). The length of the CDR3 is 15 residues.